This T cell receptor (beta chain) was documented in a study of metastatic and nonmetastatic thyroid tumors (dated by TCRdb to 2019 to 2021). With regard to the full study: Repertoires were compared across peripheral blood and tumor or nodule tissue samples from malignant and benign thyroid patients.

No patient had received any treatment before thyroid surgery. Patient clinical samples collected from about 2011 to 2018 were retrospectively analysed using T-cell receptor beta sequencing. The germline V gene (reference sequence) supplies CDR1 GTSNPN and CDR2 SVGIG. The V end loses 5 bases and the J end loses 0 bases, and a stretch of 8 bases separates them. Measured from the cysteine to the phenylalanine, the CDR3 is 14 residues long. Only the CDR3 region is kept as DNA, spanning 42 bases read in frame from base 1. Receptor amplification or capture employed PCR. Reads for this sample came from an Illumina HiSeq 4000. The TCR beta-chain CDR3 region of each patient was profiled by high-throughput sequencing. The study's own analysis went as follows. A classifier to discriminate distant-metastatic papillary thyroid cancer patients was built from CDR3 differences across clinicopathological groups. To measure repertoire diversity the researchers used the Shannon index, while the Morisita-Horn index served to gauge how similar the tumor and blood repertoires were. TCRdb took the public reads, trimmed them with fastp at Q25, ran MiXCR for clone calling and kept in-frame beta chains. What appears here as the V and J calls and clone size reflects TCRdb's work, not the paper's. The sample contains over 15,000 clones, around a third of them found a single time. Clones ranked in the top ten supply 15% to 20% of the sample.

About this clone: The clone's antigen remains unknown. Base qualities are not at hand, and no much larger clone is one base apart.

Overall results and qualifications from the work: In both blood and tumor samples, malignant tumors were reported to have significantly higher TCR beta diversity than benign nodules.

The sample consisted of tumor tissue. This clonotype was obtained from a female donor with papillary thyroid cancer or a benign thyroid nodule (not recorded which). Some clones in this sample may be carry-over from other donors' samples. The rearranged segments are TRBV30 and TRBJ2-6; a confident D gene designation cannot be given. In nucleotide form, the sequence is TGTGCCTGGGCGCCGCCCTCTGGGGCCAACGTCCTGACTTTC. Its protein is CAWAPPSGANVLTF.